A selection of T cell receptor beta chains follows, all from one sample in a study of sequential checkpoint blockade in melanoma. Clones were sequenced by immunoSEQ multiplex PCR, and TCRdb holds only the in-frame ones, with some missing. The sample shows 20,000 or so clones, 73% of them seen only once. Here the sequenced sample was CD8+ T cells sorted from blood (inferred from file names), taken from a patient given nivolumab and ipilimumab in sequence. These receptors were obtained from a human donor with melanoma. CDR3s include the opening cysteine and the closing phenylalanine or tryptophan. The D gene is left open where the match is weak. Where a row states a size, it is once, few, many or the class of an expanded clone; other rows omit it.

TRBJ2-7 | . | TRBV25-1 | . | TGTGCCAGCAGTGATGGATCAGGGAGGGAGCAGTACTTC | CASSDGSGREQYF
TRBJ1-1 | . | TRBV7-9 | . | TGTGCCAGCAGCTCCCTGGACAGGAACACTGAAGCTTTCTTT | CASSSLDRNTEAFF
TRBJ2-7 | . | TRBV5-1 | TRBD1 | TGCGCCAGCAGCTTGGTAGGGACAGACGGAGGCGAGCAGTACTTC | CASSLVGTDGGEQYF
TRBJ1-5 | . | TRBV28 | . | TGTGCCAGCAGTTTTGAGCGACGGAATCAGCCCCAGCATTTT | CASSFERRNQPQHF
TRBJ2-7 | . | TRBV28 | . | TGTGCCAGCAGTTTTACAGCCTACGAGCAGTACTTC | CASSFTAYEQYF
TRBJ2-3 | . | TRBV30 | . | TGTGCCTGGAGTGTCGGAACAGGGTGGACAGATACGCAGTATTTT | CAWSVGTGWTDTQYF
TRBJ2-7 | . | TRBV7-2 | . | TGTGCCAGCAGCTTTTCAGACTACGAGCAGTACTTC | CASSFSDYEQYF
TRBJ2-1 | few | TRBV7-8 | TRBD2 | TGTGCCAGCAGCCGTGGGACTAGCCGATACAATGAGCAGTTCTTC | CASSRGTSRYNEQFF
TRBJ2-6 | . | TRBV9 | . | TGTGCCAGCAGCGTAGACGGGGAGGGGGCCAACGTCCTGACTTTC | CASSVDGEGANVLTF
TRBJ1-2 | . | TRBV6-5 | TRBD1 | TGTGCCAGCAGTTACTCCCGGGACAGGGGGGACTATGGCTACACCTTC | CASSYSRDRGDYGYTF
TRBJ1-2 | . | TRBV7-9 | . | TGTGCCAGCAGCTTAGTTGCACAGATCTATGGCTACACCTTC | CASSLVAQIYGYTF
TRBJ2-2 | . | TRBV9 | . | TGTGCCAGCAGCGTATTCCGTCGGGGCACCGGGGAGCTGTTTTTT | CASSVFRRGTGELFF
TRBJ1-3 | . | TRBV7-8 | . | TGTGCCAGCAGGCTTACTCCCATGGCAGTAGCGGCGGACACCATATATTTT | CASRLTPMAVAADTIYF
TRBJ2-7 | . | TRBV28 | TRBD2 | TGTGCCAGCAGCCAGGGACTAGCCCCCTACGAGCAGTACTTC | CASSQGLAPYEQYF
TRBJ2-2 | few | TRBV9 | TRBD2 | TGTGCCAGCAGCCCCAACTCCGGGGGGGCCGGCGGGGAGCTGTTTTTT | CASSPNSGGAGGELFF
TRBJ2-1 | . | TRBV18 | TRBD2 | TGTGCCAGCTCACCCCCCGCCTCACCGGGACTAGCAGGTGAGCAGTTCTTC | CASSPPASPGLAGEQFF
TRBJ2-7 | few | TRBV4-3 | . | TGCGCCAGCAGTGACGGGACACACGAGCAGTACTTC | CASSDGTHEQYF
TRBJ2-1 | . | TRBV2 | TRBD2 | TGTGCCAGCTATTCCGGGACTAGCTACGACAATGAGCAGTTCTTC | CASYSGTSYDNEQFF
TRBJ2-7 | . | TRBV2 | TRBD2 | TGTGCCAGCAGCGTTAGCGGGAGCGGCTACGAGCAGTACTTC | CASSVSGSGYEQYF
TRBJ1-4 | once | TRBV15 | . | TGTGCCACCAGCAGAGATGGGGAGGGAGCAACTAATGAAAAACTGTTTTTT | CATSRDGEGATNEKLFF
TRBJ2-3 | . | TRBV19 | TRBD2 | TGTGCCAGTAGTAAGACTAGCTCTAGCACAGATACGCAGTATTTT | CASSKTSSSTDTQYF
TRBJ1-1 | . | TRBV28 | . | TGTGCCAGCAGGCAGGGGCCCCAGGGGGCTTTCTTT | CASRQGPQGAFF
TRBJ2-5 | . | TRBV14 | . | TGTGCCAGCAGCCAAGCCCGAGTGTCAGGCGAGACCCAGTACTTC | CASSQARVSGETQYF
TRBJ2-2 | . | TRBV27 | . | TGTGCCAGCAGTTTAATGGCTTCCACCGGGGAGCTGTTTTTT | CASSLMASTGELFF
TRBJ2-7 | . | TRBV7-8 | TRBD2 | TGTGCCAGCAGCTTAGTGGGGACTAGCGTTTACGAGCAGTACTTC | CASSLVGTSVYEQYF
TRBJ1-1 | . | TRBV5-8 | TRBD1 | TGTGCCAGCAGCTGGGGCGGGACAGTACGGACTGAAGCTTTCTTT | CASSWGGTVRTEAFF
TRBJ2-3 | . | TRBV4-1 | . | TGCGCCAGCAGCCAAGATTTCAGGGGCGTGGGGACAGATACGCAGTATTTT | CASSQDFRGVGTDTQYF
TRBJ2-3 | . | TRBV6-1 | TRBD2 | TGTGCCAGCAGTGAACTAGCGGGAGCCACAGATACGCAGTATTTT | CASSELAGATDTQYF
TRBJ1-2 | . | TRBV6-1 | TRBD1 | TGTGCCAGCAGTGAAGGCCCCACGGACAGGGTCTATGGCTACACCTTC | CASSEGPTDRVYGYTF
TRBJ1-4 | . | TRBV13 | TRBD1 | TGTGCCAGCAGCCGCAGGACAGGGCGAGGAGAAAAACTGTTTTTT | CASSRRTGRGEKLFF
TRBJ2-3 | . | TRBV6-6 | . | TGTGCCAGCAGTCGGACATTCACAGATACGCAGTATTTT | CASSRTFTDTQYF
TRBJ2-3 | . | TRBV7-9 | TRBD2 | TGTGCCAGCAGCTTCGTAGCGGGAGGTACAGATACGCAGTATTTT | CASSFVAGGTDTQYF
TRBJ2-2 | . | TRBV4-3 | . | TGCGCCAGCAGCCAAGATCGGACAGCCACCGGGGAGCTGTTTTTT | CASSQDRTATGELFF
TRBJ1-2 | . | TRBV6-1 | . | TGTGCCAGCAGCCCCCCGGGGGGGCAGCACACCTTC | CASSPPGGQHTF
TRBJ2-5 | few | TRBV6-1 | TRBD2 | TGTGCCAGCAGTGGACTAGCGGGGGGGCCAGAGACCCAGTACTTC | CASSGLAGGPETQYF
TRBJ2-7 | . | TRBV13 | . | TGTGCCAGCAGCTCGACCCCAGGGGCATCCTACGAGCAGTACTTC | CASSSTPGASYEQYF
TRBJ1-1 | . | TRBV27 | . | TGTGCCAGCAGTCCTCCCGGAGCGTTGAACACTGAAGCTTTCTTT | CASSPPGALNTEAFF
TRBJ2-4 | . | TRBV15 | TRBD1 | TGTGCCACCAGCAGAGACCCTTTTGTAGGGACAGGGGAAAACATTCAGTACTTC | CATSRDPFVGTGENIQYF
TRBJ2-7 | . | TRBV12-2 | . | TGTGCAAGTCGCTCCCTCTCCAAGGGGGGGCAGGGGAACTCCTACGAGCAGTACTTC | CASRSLSKGGQGNSYEQYF
TRBJ2-7 | few | TRBV30 | . | TGTGCCTGGACGGATTACGGGGGGAGGGGGGCTTTCGAGCAGTACTTC | CAWTDYGGRGAFEQYF
TRBJ2-5 | . | TRBV9 | . | TGTGCCAGCAGCGTAAGGGATAGGGGGTACCAAGAGACCCAGTACTTC | CASSVRDRGYQETQYF
TRBJ1-1 | medium-sized | TRBV28 | . | TGTGCCAGCAGTCTATCGGACAGAACTGAAGCTTTCTTT | CASSLSDRTEAFF
TRBJ2-7 | . | TRBV7-9 | . | TGTGCCAGCTCGTCCTCAGGGTCCCGTTTCCACGAGCAGTACTTC | CASSSSGSRFHEQYF
TRBJ1-1 | . | TRBV5-1 | . | TGCGCCAGCACCCAGGGAGGGGGGTACACTGAAGCTTTCTTT | CASTQGGGYTEAFF
TRBJ2-6 | few | TRBV6-4 | . | TGTGCCAGCAGTGACTCGGGCGGGGACTCTGGGGCCAACGTCCTGACTTTC | CASSDSGGDSGANVLTF
TRBJ2-7 | . | TRBV9 | TRBD1 | TGTGCCAGCAGCACGGGCTCCGGGACAGGGAGGAAGCAGTACTTC | CASSTGSGTGRKQYF